Below, 20 T cell receptor beta chains from the same sample are listed, as sequenced in a study of cytomegalovirus exposure and HLA in healthy donors. PCR employed 60 Vbeta and 13 Jbeta primers. Assay used: immunoSEQ multiplex PCR; TCRdb lists only in-frame clones, some missing. Of 110,000 or so clones in the sample, approximately 16% were seen once. The sample taken for sequencing was PBMCs. Source of these receptors: a female donor in good health and CMV-seronegative.

The chain uses TRBV2 and TRBJ2-6, with D uncertain. CDR1 SNHLY and CDR2 FYNNEI come from the germline V gene. This CDR3 contains 14 residues. Trimming shortened V by 3 bases and J by 1 base, and 4 bases separated the two germline ends. CDR3 in amino acids: CASSDQSGANVLTF. The CDR3 DNA sequence: TGTGCCAGCAGTGATCAGTCTGGGGCCAACGTCCTGACTTTC.

The CDR3 nucleotides read TGTGCCAGCAGCTTAGGGACAGGGCAAAATGAAAAACTGTTTTTT. Its protein product is CASSLGTGQNEKLFF. The chain links TRBV7-9 to TRBJ1-4, with 8 bases identical to TRBD1. The germline V gene has CDR1 SEHNR and CDR2 FQNEAQ (reference sequence). This CDR3 has 15 amino acids. V was clipped by 1 base and J by 5 bases; unmatched bases: 3.

The chain uses TRBV4-1 and TRBJ2-7; 10 nucleotides match TRBD2. V was pared by 0 bases and J by 3 bases, with 8 bases of the junction left unmatched. The CDR3 has 17 amino acids. Looked up from germline, CDR1 is MGHRA and CDR2 is YSYEKL. The CDR3 nucleotides read TGCGCCAGCAGCCAAGATTTTTCCCTAGCGGGGGACTACGAGCAGTACTTC. It encodes CASSQDFSLAGDYEQYF.

J is TRBJ2-3 and V is TRBV5-6; TRBD2 agrees at 10 bases. V was pared by 0 bases and J by 0 bases, with 4 bases of the junction left unmatched. Germline values: CDR1 SGHDT, CDR2 YYEEEE. This CDR3 is 17 amino acids long. The CDR3 DNA is TGTGCCAGCAGCTTGGAGTTAGCGGGAGGTAGCACAGATACGCAGTATTTT. Protein product: CASSLELAGGSTDTQYF.

This clone was seen a handful of times. The chain employs TRBV7-2 and TRBJ1-1, with D possibly TRBD1 on 6 matching bases. Germline V gives CDR1 SGHTA, CDR2 FQGNSA. The CDR3 is made up of 15 amino acids. Deletions cut 2 bases from V and 7 bases from J, with 17 bases between. CDR3 nucleotide sequence: TGTGCCAGCAGCTTACAAATTACAGGGTACGGTGAAGCTTTCTTT. Encoded protein: CASSLQITGYGEAFF. The variable domain in full, with the rest retrieved from reference TRBV7-2 and TRBJ1-1, is GAGVSQSPSNKVTEKGKDVELRCDPISGHTALYWYRQSLGQGLEFLIYFQGNSAPDKSGLPSDRFSAERTGGSVSTLTIQRTQQEDSAVYLCASSLQITGYGEAFFGQGTRLTVV.

This chain connects TRBV10-3 to TRBJ1-4; tentative D call: TRBD1 (6 bases). Germline CDR1 and CDR2: ENHRY and SYGVKD. Trimming removed 4 bases from V and 4 bases from J, with 13 bases in between. This CDR3 has 15 residues. The CDR3 region has the DNA TGTGCCATCAGTGGTGGACAGCCTGATAATGAAAAACTGTTTTTT. Residues: CAISGGQPDNEKLFF.

This clone was counted a few times. The chain joins TRBV29-1 to TRBJ1-1; D unresolved. V shed 0 bases and J shed 1 base, with 6 bases lying between them. Germline CDR1 and CDR2: SQVTM and ANQGSEA. CDR3 size: 13 residues. The CDR3, as DNA: TGCAGCGTTGAAGATCGCGGGAACACTGAAGCTTTCTTT. Its translation: CSVEDRGNTEAFF.

V is TRBV5-6 and J is TRBJ2-3; 11 nucleotides match TRBD2. J gave up 3 bases and V 4 bases, and 7 bases lay outside the gene matches. Germline-derived CDR1 and CDR2 are SGHDT and YYEEEE. This CDR3 spans 16 amino acids. The CDR3 coding sequence is TGTGCCAGCAGCCACCCACTAGCGGGGGATACAGATACGCAGTATTTT. It translates to CASSHPLAGDTDTQYF.

The rearrangement uses TRBV4-3 and TRBJ1-1; D remains unclear. V lost 1 base to trimming and J lost 1 base, with 10 bases between them. Per germline, CDR1 LGHNA and CDR2 YSLEER. CDR3 length equals 15 residues. The CDR3 spells CASSQVHSTNTEAFF. CDR3 nucleotide sequence: TGCGCCAGCAGCCAAGTTCACTCAACGAACACTGAAGCTTTCTTT.

The genes are TRBV5-1 and TRBJ2-2, with 10 positions matching TRBD1. The germline CDR1 and CDR2 sequences are SGHRS and YFSETQ. This CDR3 spans 14 amino acids. The V gene end was trimmed by 6 bases and the J gene end by 5 bases; junction bases not matched to a gene: 4. CDR3 bases: TGCGCCAGCAACGAGGGACAGGGGACCGGGGAGCTGTTTTTT. It is translated as CASNEGQGTGELFF.

V and J are TRBV27 and TRBJ2-1, with D possibly matching TRBD2 (6 bases). The germline V gene has CDR1 MNHEY and CDR2 SMNVEV (reference sequence). V was pared by 5 bases and J by 3 bases, with 17 bases between. The CDR3 is 16 amino acids. In nucleotides, the CDR3 is TGTGCCAGCAGTCTCGCTGGCGGGGCGTACTACAATGAGCAGTTCTTC. Amino acids: CASSLAGGAYYNEQFF.

The chain joins TRBV10-1 to TRBJ1-3; D not resolved. The CDR3 sequence is 13 residues long. The germline CDR1 and CDR2 sequences are WNHNN and SYGVQD (reference sequence). V was trimmed by 5 bases and J by 2 bases, leaving 7 bases between them. CDR3 in amino acids: CASSQGAGNTIYF. CDR3 coding DNA: TGCGCCAGCAGTCAAGGAGCTGGAAACACCATATATTTT.

This clone was recorded a few times. The chain uses TRBV28 and TRBJ2-7, with D possibly matching TRBD1 (5 bases). The CDR3 consists of 14 residues. Trimming removed 3 bases at V and 10 bases at J, with 19 bases between. Looked up from germline, CDR1 is MDHEN and CDR2 is SYDVKM. The CDR3 region is CASSFPGALKRQYF. DNA for the CDR3: TGTGCCAGCAGTTTCCCTGGGGCCCTAAAGAGACAGTACTTC.

This clone was counted a few times. The gene calls are TRBV6-5 and TRBJ1-1; TRBD1 agrees at 7 bases. The CDR3 is 14 residues long. The V gene's germline CDR1 is MNHEY and CDR2 SVGAGI. V shed 6 bases, J shed 5 bases, and the junction held 9 bases outside the gene matches. CDR3 sequence: CASSSRDRGTEAFF. The CDR3 region has the DNA TGTGCCAGCAGCTCTCGGGACAGAGGGACTGAAGCTTTCTTT.

V and J are TRBV11-2 and TRBJ1-4; D remains unclear. This CDR3 is built from 14 residues. Trimming removed 5 bases at V and 7 bases at J, with 14 bases between. The germline V gene has CDR1 SGHAT and CDR2 FQNNGV. The CDR3 sequence: CASSPPGIGEKLFF. The CDR3, as DNA: TGTGCCAGCAGCCCCCCGGGGATAGGTGAAAAACTGTTTTTT.

The V call is TRBV4-2, the J call TRBJ2-1; 8 positions agree with TRBD2. Germline lookup yields CDR1 LGHNA and CDR2 YNFKEQ. The CDR3 runs 15 residues. The V and J ends lost 1 base and 7 bases, in that order; junction bases with no gene match: 6. The CDR3 DNA reads TGTGCCAGCAGCCAAGGGGCGGGAGGAACGAATGAGCAGTTCTTC. As protein: CASSQGAGGTNEQFF.

This clone has more than one count but fewer than ten. This chain connects TRBV5-1 to TRBJ1-6; a possible D gene is TRBD1 (5 bases). Germline loops: CDR1 SGHRS, CDR2 YFSETQ. Trimming took 0 bases from V and 10 from J, leaving 17 bases between them. The CDR3 loop spans 16 amino acids. CDR3: CASSLGSVQGESPLHF. The CDR3 coding sequence is TGCGCCAGCAGCTTGGGTTCGGTGCAGGGTGAGTCACCCCTCCACTTT. The variable domain in full, completed from reference TRBV5-1 and TRBJ1-6, reads KAGVTQTPRYLIKTRGQQVTLSCSPISGHRSVSWYQQTPGQGLQFLFEYFSETQRNKGNFPGRFSGRQFSNSRSEMNVSTLELGDSALYLCASSLGSVQGESPLHFGNGTRLTVT.

The rearrangement uses TRBV13 and TRBJ1-6; no clear D gene. The CDR3 contains 14 residues. Germline CDR1 is PRHDT and CDR2 is FYEKMQ (reference sequence). V lost 1 base, J lost 7 bases, and 8 bases lay in between. CDR3 bases: TGTGCCAGCAGCTTAGTGGGCCACAATTCACCCCTCCACTTT. Translation gives CASSLVGHNSPLHF.

This sequence joins TRBV2 and TRBJ1-1; no clear D. Germline V lookup: CDR1 SNHLY, CDR2 FYNNEI. The CDR3 runs 14 residues. Trimming took off 7 bases at V and 4 bases at J, with 16 bases between the two ends. CDR3 bases: TGTGCCAGCACAACGGGGAATCAGGTCACTGAAGCTTTCTTT. It codes for CASTTGNQVTEAFF.

The chain is built from TRBV5-1 and TRBJ2-1; 8 bases agree with TRBD2. J gave up 4 bases and V 0 bases, and 3 bases lay outside the gene matches. The CDR3 consists of 15 residues. Germline-derived CDR1 and CDR2 are SGHRS and YFSETQ. The CDR3 sequence: CASSLESSGYNEQFF. CDR3 nucleotides: TGCGCCAGCAGCTTGGAGTCTAGCGGGTACAATGAGCAGTTCTTC.